Listed below are T cell receptor beta chains from one sample, sequenced in a study of blood T cell repertoires in COVID-19. The repertoire was sequenced with immunoSEQ multiplex PCR; TCRdb's copy has only in-frame clones and lacks some. The data hold about 200,000 clones, with about 90% observed a single time. Input material: PBMCs or T cells enriched from blood (not recorded which). Receptors were obtained from a woman under 40 who had recovered from COVID-19. The CDR3 runs from the conserved cysteine through the conserved F or W. D genes are given only for firm matches. Size tells how often a clone was seen (once, few, many) or the class of an expanded clone, and some rows leave it out.

d_call: .; clone_size: .; v_call: TRBV3-1/TRBV3-2; j_call: TRBJ2-7; cdr3_aa: CASSRGSVEQYF; cdr3_nt: TGTGCCAGCAGTCGCGGGTCCGTCGAGCAGTACTTC
d_call: .; clone_size: .; v_call: TRBV2; j_call: TRBJ1-6; cdr3_aa: CASSDQGNSPLHF; cdr3_nt: TGTGCCAGCAGTGACCAGGGGAATTCACCCCTCCACTTT
d_call: .; clone_size: .; v_call: TRBV7-9; j_call: TRBJ2-1; cdr3_aa: CASSVVRVSFF; cdr3_nt: TGTGCCAGCAGCGTGGTGAGGGTTTCGTTCTTC
d_call: .; clone_size: .; v_call: TRBV15; j_call: TRBJ1-5; cdr3_aa: CATSLGGGSNQPQHF; cdr3_nt: TGTGCCACCAGTCTCGGGGGGGGAAGCAATCAGCCCCAGCATTTT
d_call: TRBD1; clone_size: .; v_call: TRBV7-3; j_call: TRBJ2-1; cdr3_aa: CASSPRDRGRDEQFF; cdr3_nt: TGTGCCAGCAGCCCCCGGGACAGGGGGCGGGATGAGCAGTTCTTC
d_call: TRBD2; clone_size: .; v_call: TRBV6-2/TRBV6-3; j_call: TRBJ2-1; cdr3_aa: CASSFASGLLAGGGNEQFF; cdr3_nt: TGTGCCAGCAGTTTCGCCTCTGGGCTTCTGGCGGGAGGGGGGAATGAGCAGTTCTTC
d_call: TRBD1; clone_size: .; v_call: TRBV6-1; j_call: TRBJ1-1; cdr3_aa: CASSEQGDTEAFF; cdr3_nt: TGTGCCAGCAGTGAACAGGGGGACACTGAAGCTTTCTTT
d_call: TRBD2; clone_size: once; v_call: TRBV7-2; j_call: TRBJ2-1; cdr3_aa: CASSSLAGVVNEQFF; cdr3_nt: TGTGCCAGCAGCTCCCTAGCGGGAGTCGTTAATGAGCAGTTCTTC
d_call: .; clone_size: .; v_call: TRBV7-3; j_call: TRBJ2-1; cdr3_aa: CASSSLRGEQFF; cdr3_nt: TGTGCCAGCAGCTCCTTGCGGGGTGAGCAGTTCTTC
d_call: TRBD1; clone_size: .; v_call: TRBV7-2; j_call: TRBJ2-7; cdr3_aa: CASSLVTGDYEQYF; cdr3_nt: TGTGCCAGCAGCTTAGTCACAGGGGACTACGAGCAGTACTTC
d_call: .; clone_size: .; v_call: TRBV27; j_call: TRBJ2-2; cdr3_aa: CASSFSVSGELFF; cdr3_nt: TGTGCCAGCAGTTTTAGCGTTAGCGGGGAGCTGTTTTTT